This TCR beta chain was sequenced during a study of T cell responses to AZD1222 COVID-19 vaccine. About the research overall: Samples with a second dose at about 4 or about 12 weeks were pooled together.

Concerning this clone itself: Its antigen is still unknown.

Findings and caveats of the study: Repertoire samples came only from after the peak T cell response. The donors showed a predominance of white British ancestry and of females, with possible underestimation of clonal diversity. Spike-specific TCRs gained breadth and depth after people received two AZD1222 doses.

Method: immunoSEQ multiplex PCR; TCRdb's copy keeps in-frame clones and lacks some. The sample holds about 140,000 clones, about 92% seen once. This CDR3 has 15 residues. V lost 6 bases to trimming and J lost 7 bases, with 21 bases between them. Looked up from germline, CDR1 is MNHEY and CDR2 is SVGAGI. The chain has TRBV6-5 and TRBJ1-2; no clear D gene. The starting material was peripheral blood, obtained on day 0 of AZD1222 vaccination. The receptor was isolated from an adult in good health. DNA for the CDR3: TGTGCCAGCAGCCGAAACCCGGCCCCGCCACGTGGCTACACCTTC. Translated: CASSRNPAPPRGYTF.